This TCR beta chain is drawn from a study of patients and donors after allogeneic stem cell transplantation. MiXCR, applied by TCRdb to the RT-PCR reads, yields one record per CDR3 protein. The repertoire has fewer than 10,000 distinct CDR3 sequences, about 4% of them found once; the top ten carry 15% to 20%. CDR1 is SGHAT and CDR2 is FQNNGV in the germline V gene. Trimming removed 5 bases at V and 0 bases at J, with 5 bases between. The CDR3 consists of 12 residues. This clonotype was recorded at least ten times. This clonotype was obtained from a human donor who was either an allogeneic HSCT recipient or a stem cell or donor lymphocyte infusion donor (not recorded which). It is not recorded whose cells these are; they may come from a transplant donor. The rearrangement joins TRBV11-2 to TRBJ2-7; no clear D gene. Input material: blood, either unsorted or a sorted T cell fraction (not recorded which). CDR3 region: CASSHVSYEQYF. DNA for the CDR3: TGTGCCAGCAGCCATGTCTCCTACGAGCAGTACTTC.